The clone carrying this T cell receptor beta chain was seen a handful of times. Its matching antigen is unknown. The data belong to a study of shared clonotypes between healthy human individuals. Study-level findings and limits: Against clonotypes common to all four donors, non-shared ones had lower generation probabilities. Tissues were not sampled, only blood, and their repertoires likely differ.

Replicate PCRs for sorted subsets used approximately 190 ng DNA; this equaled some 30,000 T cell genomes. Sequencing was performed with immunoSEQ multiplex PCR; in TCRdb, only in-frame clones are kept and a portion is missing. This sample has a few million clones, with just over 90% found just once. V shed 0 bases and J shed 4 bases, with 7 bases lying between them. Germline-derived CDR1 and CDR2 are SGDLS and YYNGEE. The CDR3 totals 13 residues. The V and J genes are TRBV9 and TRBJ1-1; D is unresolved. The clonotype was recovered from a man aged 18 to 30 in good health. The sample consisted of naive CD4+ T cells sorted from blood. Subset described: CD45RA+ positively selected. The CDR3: CASSVGSGTEAFF. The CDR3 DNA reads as TGTGCCAGCAGCGTAGGGTCGGGCACTGAAGCTTTCTTT.